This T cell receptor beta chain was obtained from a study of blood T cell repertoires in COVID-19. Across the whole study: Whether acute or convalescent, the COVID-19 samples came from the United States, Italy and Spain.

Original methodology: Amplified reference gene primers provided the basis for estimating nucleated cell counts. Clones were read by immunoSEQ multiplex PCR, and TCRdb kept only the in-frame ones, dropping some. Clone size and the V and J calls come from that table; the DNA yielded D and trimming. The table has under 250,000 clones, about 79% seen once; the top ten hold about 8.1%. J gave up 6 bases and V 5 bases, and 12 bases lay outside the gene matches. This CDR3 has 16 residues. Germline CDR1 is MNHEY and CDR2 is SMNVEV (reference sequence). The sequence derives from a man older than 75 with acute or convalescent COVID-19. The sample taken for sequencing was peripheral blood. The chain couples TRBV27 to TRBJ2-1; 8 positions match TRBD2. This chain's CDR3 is CASSRLGTRVSNEQFF. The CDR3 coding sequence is TGTGCCAGCAGTAGACTCGGGACTAGAGTTTCCAATGAGCAGTTCTTC.